These 8 T cell receptor beta chains originate from one sample sequenced in a study of vaccination and CD4 T cells after COVID-19. The Oncomine TCR Beta short-read assay was what sequenced the DNA obtained from cultured CD4+ T cells. TCRdb fed the PCR reads into MiXCR, producing one record per CDR3 protein. The profile shows some 14,000 distinct CDR3 sequences, approximately 71% of them singletons. Their recognized antigens are unknown. Treatment noted: roughly 10-day PBMC culture with coronavirus spike peptide pools or control peptides (ViraFEST assay). Sequencing was performed on CD4+ T cells from blood, cultured in vitro. The receptors here all came from a human donor who had recovered from COVID-19.

In this sample, this clonotype turned up once. The rearrangement links TRBV20-1 to TRBJ1-1, with D possibly matching TRBD1 (6 bases). V was trimmed by 5 bases and J by 4 bases, leaving 17 bases between them. The CDR3 loop spans 14 amino acids. Germline CDR1 DFQATT, CDR2 SNEGSKA (reference sequence). The CDR3: CSAPNTGPLTEAFF. The CDR3 bases are TGCAGTGCTCCTAATACAGGGCCCCTCACTGAAGCTTTCTTT.

This sequence joins TRBV7-9 and TRBJ2-1; possible D gene TRBD2, 7 bases. V lost 6 bases and J lost 6, with 15 bases in between. Germline V CDR1 and CDR2: SEHNR, FQNEAQ (reference sequence). The CDR3 has 14 residues. The CDR3 sequence is CASRVREGGNEQFF. CDR3 sequence (DNA): TGTGCCAGCAGGGTGAGGGAGGGGGGCAATGAGCAGTTCTTC. Variable domain in full (rest from reference TRBV7-9 and TRBJ2-1): DTGVSQNPRHKITKRGQNVTFRCDPISEHNRLYWYRQTLGQGPEFLTYFQNEAQLEKSRLLSDRFSAERPKGSFSTLEIQRTEQGDSAMYLCASRVREGGNEQFFGPGTRLTVL.

The chain carries TRBV6-1 and TRBJ2-6; 11 bases line up with TRBD2. Germline V gene sequence: CDR1 MNHNS, CDR2 SASEGT. The V segment lost 11 bases and the J segment 1 base; nucleotides outside the gene matches: 4. The CDR3 loop spans 15 amino acids. CDR3 sequence: CAGTSGSSGANVLTF. The CDR3 DNA follows: TGTGCCGGAACTAGCGGGAGTTCTGGGGCCAACGTCCTGACTTTC.

The V gene is TRBV2, the J gene TRBJ1-5; maybe TRBD1 (5 bases). The CDR3 length is 14 residues. Trimming took 5 bases from V and 4 from J, leaving 12 bases between them. Germline CDR1 and CDR2: SNHLY and FYNNEI. The CDR3 region is CASSWGTGNQPQHF. Here the CDR3 DNA reads TGTGCCAGCAGTTGGGGGACGGGGAATCAGCCCCAGCATTTT.

This chain links TRBV12-3 or TRBV12-4 with TRBJ1-5, with 11 bases identical to TRBD1. J was trimmed by 4 bases and V by 1 base; bases with no gene match: 3. CDR3 length: 16 residues. The CDR3 DNA reads as TGTGCCAGCAGTTTAGGGGGGACAGGGGGAAATCAGCCCCAGCATTTT. Protein: CASSLGGTGGNQPQHF.

The chain combines TRBV25-1 with TRBJ2-5, with 7 bases matching TRBD2. The length of the CDR3 is 20 residues. Germline loops: CDR1 MGHDK, CDR2 SYGVNS. J lost 5 bases, V lost 3 bases, and 24 bases had no gene match. The CDR3 nucleotides read TGTGCCAGCAGTGATGGGGGTTCTCAGGCGGGAGAAGGCTTTGAGGAGACCCAGTACTTC. Translated: CASSDGGSQAGEGFEETQYF.

This clonotype was seen a handful of times. V is TRBV7-9 and J is TRBJ2-2, with 8 nucleotides matching TRBD2. This CDR3 has 15 amino acids. CDR1 SEHNR and CDR2 FQNEAQ come from the germline V gene (reference sequence). The ends lost 2 bases at V and 4 bases at J; junction bases unmatched: 3. CDR3 loop: CASSLLAGLTGELFF. CDR3 coding DNA: TGTGCCAGCAGCTTACTAGCGGGTCTCACCGGGGAGCTGTTTTTT.

This chain connects TRBV20-1 to TRBJ2-3, with 12 nucleotides matching TRBD2. V lost 2 bases and J lost 5; bases outside the gene matches: 8. The V gene's germline CDR1 is DFQATT and CDR2 SNEGSKA (reference sequence). This CDR3 region has 16 residues. The CDR3 sequence is CSARMLAGGQGDTQYF. DNA of the CDR3: TGCAGTGCTAGAATGCTAGCGGGAGGGCAGGGAGATACGCAGTATTTT.